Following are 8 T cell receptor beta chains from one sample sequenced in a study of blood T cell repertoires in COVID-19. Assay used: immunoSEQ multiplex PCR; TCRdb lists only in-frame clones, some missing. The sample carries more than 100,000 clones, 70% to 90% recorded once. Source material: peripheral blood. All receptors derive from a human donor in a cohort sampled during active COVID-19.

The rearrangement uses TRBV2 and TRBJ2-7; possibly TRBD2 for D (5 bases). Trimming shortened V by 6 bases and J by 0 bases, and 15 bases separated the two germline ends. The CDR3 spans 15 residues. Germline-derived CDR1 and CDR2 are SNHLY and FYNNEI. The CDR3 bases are TGTGCCAGCAGCATTAGCGAGGTTTTCTCCTACGAGCAGTACTTC. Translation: CASSISEVFSYEQYF.

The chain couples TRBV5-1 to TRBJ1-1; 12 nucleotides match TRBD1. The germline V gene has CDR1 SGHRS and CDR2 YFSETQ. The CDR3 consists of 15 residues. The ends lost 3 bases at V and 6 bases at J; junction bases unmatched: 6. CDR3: CASSSGTGGRAEAFF. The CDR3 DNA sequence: TGCGCCAGCAGCTCCGGGACAGGGGGCAGGGCTGAAGCTTTCTTT.

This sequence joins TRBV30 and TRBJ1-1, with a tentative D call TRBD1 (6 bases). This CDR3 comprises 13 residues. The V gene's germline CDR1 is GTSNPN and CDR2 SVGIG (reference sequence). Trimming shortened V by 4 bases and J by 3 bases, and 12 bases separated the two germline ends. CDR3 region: CAWKQGYDTEAFF. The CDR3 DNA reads TGTGCCTGGAAACAGGGATATGACACTGAAGCTTTCTTT.

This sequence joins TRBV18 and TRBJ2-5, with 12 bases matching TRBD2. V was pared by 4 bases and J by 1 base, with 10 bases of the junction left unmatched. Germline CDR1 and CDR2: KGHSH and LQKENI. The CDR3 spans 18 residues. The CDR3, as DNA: TGTGCCAGCTCACTCCGGACTCTAGCGGGAGGGATCCAAGAGACCCAGTACTTC. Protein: CASSLRTLAGGIQETQYF.

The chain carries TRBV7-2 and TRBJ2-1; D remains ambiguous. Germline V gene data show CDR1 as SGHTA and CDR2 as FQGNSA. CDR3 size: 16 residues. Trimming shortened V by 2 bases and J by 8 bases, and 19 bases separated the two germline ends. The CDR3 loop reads CASSLSPGAPWDEQFF. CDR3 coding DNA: TGTGCCAGCAGCTTATCCCCTGGAGCGCCTTGGGATGAGCAGTTCTTC.

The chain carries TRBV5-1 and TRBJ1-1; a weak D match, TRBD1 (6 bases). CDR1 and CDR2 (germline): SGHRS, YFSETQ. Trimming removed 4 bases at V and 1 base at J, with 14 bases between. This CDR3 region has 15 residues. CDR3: CASSPGGQGNTEAFF. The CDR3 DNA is TGCGCCAGCAGCCCCGGGGGGCAGGGGAACACTGAAGCTTTCTTT.

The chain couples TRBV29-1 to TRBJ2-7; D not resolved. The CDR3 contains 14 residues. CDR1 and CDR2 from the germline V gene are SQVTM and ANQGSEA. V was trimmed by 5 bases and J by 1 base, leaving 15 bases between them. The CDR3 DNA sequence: TGCAGCGTTTTTGAGGAAGACTCTTCCTACGAGCAGTACTTC. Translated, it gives CSVFEEDSSYEQYF.

The CDR3 DNA follows: TGTGCCAGCTCACCACGAGGAGGGGATGCTGAAGCTTTCTTT. This codes for CASSPRGGDAEAFF. The chain is built from TRBV18 and TRBJ1-1, with D perhaps matching TRBD1 (5 bases). Germline V gives CDR1 KGHSH, CDR2 LQKENI. Trimming left V 1 base short and J 6 bases short, with 12 bases between. This CDR3 is built from 14 residues.